This T cell receptor beta chain is from a study of identifying expanded T cells in peripheral blood. Study-wide findings and caveats: Roughly 1.2 clones differed between technical replicates, versus about 15 and 19 over time. Two-week clone count variance significantly increased as total template count grew.

The CDR3 has 15 residues. Trimming cost V 7 bases and J 2 bases; bases outside gene matches: 5. The germline V gene has CDR1 WNHNN and CDR2 SYGVQD (reference sequence). With regard to this clone: The antigen is not known.

No infections or other immune events were documented during collection. The assay was immunoSEQ multiplex PCR, and TCRdb's table has in-frame clones only and misses some. The top ten clones hold roughly 19% of a sample with over 70,000 clones, around 90% of them seen once. Sequencing was done on a sample of blood. This receptor was identified in a person between 18 and 69 years old in good health. The rearrangement joins TRBV10-1 to TRBJ2-5, with 12 bases that match TRBD2. CDR3 nucleotides: TGCGCCAGCAAGACTAGCGGGGGTGGGCAAGAGACCCAGTACTTC. The encoded protein is CASKTSGGGQETQYF.